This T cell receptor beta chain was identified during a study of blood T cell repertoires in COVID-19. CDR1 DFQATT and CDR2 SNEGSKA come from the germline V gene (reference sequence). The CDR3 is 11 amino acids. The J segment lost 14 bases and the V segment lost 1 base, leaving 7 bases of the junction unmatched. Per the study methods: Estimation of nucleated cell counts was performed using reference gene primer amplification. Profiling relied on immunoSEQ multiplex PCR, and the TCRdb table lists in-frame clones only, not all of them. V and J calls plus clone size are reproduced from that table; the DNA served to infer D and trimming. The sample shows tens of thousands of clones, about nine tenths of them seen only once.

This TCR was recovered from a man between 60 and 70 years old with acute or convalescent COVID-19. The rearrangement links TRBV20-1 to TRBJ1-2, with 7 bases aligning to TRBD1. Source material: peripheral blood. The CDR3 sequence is CSARARGLKTF. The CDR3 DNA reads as TGCAGTGCTAGAGCAAGGGGGCTGAAGACCTTC.